These T cell receptor beta chains were read from a single sample in a study of CD8+ T cells in alopecia areata. TCRdb keeps only in-frame clones here, not all; method: immunoSEQ multiplex PCR. The profile covers over 250,000 clones, with roughly 60% appearing a single time and about 0.89% taken by the ten largest. The source material was CD4+ T cells sorted from blood, sampled between weeks 51 and 54, from a patient treated with tofacitinib. All receptors derive from a human donor with alopecia areata. The CDR3 runs from the conserved cysteine through the conserved F or W. A D gene is named only where the DNA matches it firmly. Only some rows state a clone size, as once, few, many or a class for expanded clones.

13	NA	NA	TRBV25-1	TRBJ2-7	TGTGCCAGCAGTGTACTCGACATGGGGGGGCAGTACTTC	CASSVLDMGGQYF
16	NA	few	TRBV19	TRBJ1-5	TGTGCCAGTAGTTCGTCGACAGGACTGAACAATCAGCCCCAGCATTTT	CASSSSTGLNNQPQHF
14	NA	NA	TRBV7-3	TRBJ1-2	TGTGCCAGCAGCCCCCAGTCCAATACTGGGGGCTACACCTTC	CASSPQSNTGGYTF
14	NA	NA	TRBV6-6	TRBJ2-5	TGTGCCAGCAGTTACTCTTGGCAGGGCGAGACCCAGTACTTC	CASSYSWQGETQYF
15	NA	NA	TRBV7-2	TRBJ2-3	TGTGCCAGCAGCTTAGAGCCTAGAGAAACAGATACGCAGTATTTT	CASSLEPRETDTQYF
11	NA	few	TRBV29-1	TRBJ2-7	TGCAGCGTTGACAAGGACTACGAGCAGTACTTC	CSVDKDYEQYF
13	TRBD1	NA	TRBV25-1	TRBJ1-1	TGTGCCAGCAGATTCGCAGGGGGCACTGAAGCTTTCTTT	CASRFAGGTEAFF
13	TRBD2	NA	TRBV30	TRBJ2-5	TGTGCCTCGACGAGCGGGGAGGCAGAGACCCAGTACTTC	CASTSGEAETQYF
15	TRBD1	NA	TRBV7-7	TRBJ2-3	TGTGCTAGCAGCTTAGCCGGGACAGGCACAGATACGCAGTATTTT	CASSLAGTGTDTQYF
17	NA	NA	TRBV4-1	TRBJ2-5	TGCGCCAGCAGCCAAGATCCGTGGACTACCCAGCAAGAGACCCAGTACTTC	CASSQDPWTTQQETQYF
12	NA	NA	TRBV7-9	TRBJ2-4	TGTGCCAGCAGCGTCGAAACAAACATTCAGTACTTC	CASSVETNIQYF
12	NA	once	TRBV6-5	TRBJ2-7	TGTGCCAGCAGGGGTTGGGGGTACGAGCAGTACTTC	CASRGWGYEQYF
11	NA	NA	TRBV6-6	TRBJ1-1	TGTGCCAGCAGAGGTGGGCTTGAAGCTTTCTTT	CASRGGLEAFF
15	NA	NA	TRBV4-3	TRBJ2-1	TGCGCCAGCAGCCAGGGAACTAGGGCTACCAATGAGCAGTTCTTC	CASSQGTRATNEQFF
15	NA	once	TRBV7-9	TRBJ1-5	TGTGCCAGCAGCCTCGCCCCGGGACCCCCATCACCCCAGCATTTT	CASSLAPGPPSPQHF
12	NA	few	TRBV10-3	TRBJ2-3	TGTGCCGCTGGTTTGGGCACAGATACGCAGTATTTT	CAAGLGTDTQYF
12	NA	NA	TRBV2	TRBJ2-1	TGTGCCAGCAAAGGGGAATACAATGAGCAGTTCTTC	CASKGEYNEQFF
13	NA	NA	TRBV11-2	TRBJ2-5	TGTGCCAGCAGCTCCCCGGCCCAAGAGACCCAGTACTTC	CASSSPAQETQYF
13	NA	NA	TRBV5-5	TRBJ2-5	TGTGCCAGCAGCTTGAACAGACAAGAGACCCAGTACTTC	CASSLNRQETQYF
12	NA	few	TRBV6-1	TRBJ2-7	TGTGCCAGAACAGGGAGGGACTACGAGCAGTACTTC	CARTGRDYEQYF
13	NA	few	TRBV7-6	TRBJ2-1	TGTGCCAGCAGCTCCCTGGGCGGGAACGAGCAGTTCTTC	CASSSLGGNEQFF
13	NA	NA	TRBV27	TRBJ2-5	TGTGCCAGCAGTTATGAAAGAGGAGAGACCCAGTACTTC	CASSYERGETQYF
12	TRBD1	NA	TRBV30	TRBJ1-6	TGTGCCTTCCGACAGGGGAATTCACCCCTCCACTTT	CAFRQGNSPLHF
13	NA	NA	TRBV9	TRBJ1-2	TGTGCCAGCAGCGTAGGCGGCGACTATGGCTACACCTTC	CASSVGGDYGYTF
14	TRBD1	NA	TRBV30	TRBJ2-5	TGTGCCTGCCACAGAACAGGGGGCCAAGAGACCCAGTACTTC	CACHRTGGQETQYF
15	NA	few	TRBV4-3	TRBJ2-3	TGCGCCAGCAGCCAAGCAGGGGAGAACACAGATACGCAGTATTTT	CASSQAGENTDTQYF
15	NA	NA	TRBV7-9	TRBJ2-3	TGTGCCAGCAGCCCAAGGGGTGTGGCCACAGATACGCAGTATTTT	CASSPRGVATDTQYF
15	NA	NA	TRBV6-5	TRBJ2-2	TGTGCCAGCAGAATTGGGGGCCGGGACACCGGGGAGCTGTTTTTT	CASRIGGRDTGELFF
13	TRBD1	NA	TRBV30	TRBJ2-7	TGTGCCTGGTCCAGGGACAGGGCTTACGAGCAGTACTTC	CAWSRDRAYEQYF
14	NA	NA	TRBV7-8	TRBJ1-5	TGTGCCAGCAGCGTGGGCAGGGCCAATCAGCCCCAGCATTTT	CASSVGRANQPQHF
16	TRBD1	few	TRBV19	TRBJ2-7	TGTGCCAGTAGTATTGGGGGACAGGGTAGGAGCTACGAGCAGTACTTC	CASSIGGQGRSYEQYF
13	NA	NA	TRBV5-1	TRBJ2-5	TGCGCCAGCGCTCGGGGGTTTCAAGAGACCCAGTACTTC	CASARGFQETQYF